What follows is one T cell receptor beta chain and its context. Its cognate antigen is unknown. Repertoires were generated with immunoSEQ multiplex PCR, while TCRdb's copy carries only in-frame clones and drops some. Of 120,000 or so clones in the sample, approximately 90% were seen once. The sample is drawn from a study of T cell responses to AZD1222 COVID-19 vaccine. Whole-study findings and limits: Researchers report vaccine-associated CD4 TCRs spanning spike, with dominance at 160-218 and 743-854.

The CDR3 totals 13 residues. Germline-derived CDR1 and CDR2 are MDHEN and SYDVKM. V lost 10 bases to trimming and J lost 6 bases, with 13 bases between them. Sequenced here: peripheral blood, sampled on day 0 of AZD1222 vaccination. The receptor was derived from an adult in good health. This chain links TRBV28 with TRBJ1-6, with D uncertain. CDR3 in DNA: TGTGCCACCGGACCAATGGGTAATTCACCCCTCCACTTT. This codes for CATGPMGNSPLHF.